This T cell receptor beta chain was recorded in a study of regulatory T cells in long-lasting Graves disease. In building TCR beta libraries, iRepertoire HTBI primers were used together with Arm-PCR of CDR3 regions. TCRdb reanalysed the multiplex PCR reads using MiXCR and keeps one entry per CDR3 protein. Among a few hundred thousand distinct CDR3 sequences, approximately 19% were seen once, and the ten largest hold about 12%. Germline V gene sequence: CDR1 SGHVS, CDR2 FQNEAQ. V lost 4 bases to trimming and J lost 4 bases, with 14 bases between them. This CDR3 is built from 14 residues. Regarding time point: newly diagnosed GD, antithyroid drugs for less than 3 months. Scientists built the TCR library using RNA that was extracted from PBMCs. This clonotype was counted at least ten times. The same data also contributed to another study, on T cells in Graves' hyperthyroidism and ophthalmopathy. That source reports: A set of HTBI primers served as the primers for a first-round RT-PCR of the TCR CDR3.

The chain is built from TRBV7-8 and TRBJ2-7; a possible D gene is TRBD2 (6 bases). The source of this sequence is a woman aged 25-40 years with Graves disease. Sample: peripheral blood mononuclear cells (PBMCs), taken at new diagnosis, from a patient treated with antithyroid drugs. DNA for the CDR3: TGTGCCAGCAGCTCCCGGGACTCCCAATACGAGCAGTACTTC. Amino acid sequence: CASSSRDSQYEQYF. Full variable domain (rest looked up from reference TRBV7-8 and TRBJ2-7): GAGVSQSPRYKVAKRGQDVALRCDPISGHVSLFWYQQALGQGPEFLTYFQNEAQLDKSGLPSDRFFAERPEGSVSTLKIQRTQQEDSAVYLCASSSRDSQYEQYFGPGTRLTVT.